A single TCR beta chain is shown here with its context. The antigen remains unidentified. Germline values: CDR1 SGHVS, CDR2 FNYEAQ. Trimming removed 0 bases from V and 3 bases from J, with 21 bases in between. This CDR3 has 18 residues. The data are from a study of T cells in localized non-small cell lung cancer. Study-wide points: The appearance of a median around 57 of the top 100 tumor clones was seen in adjacent lung. Higher adjacent-lung clonality was associated with shorter survival.

TCRdb's table, derived via immunoSEQ multiplex PCR, lists solely in-frame clones and lacks some. The sample records roughly 48,000 clones, 70% to 80% being singletons. This receptor was obtained from a man aged 40 to 70 with stage I squamous cell lung carcinoma. The chain links TRBV7-6 to TRBJ2-7; maybe TRBD2 (5 bases). Sequenced here: peripheral blood, sampled before any cancer treatment. The CDR3 DNA follows: TGTGCCAGCAGCTTAGCTGCATCCGGGGAGCGCAACTACTACGAGCAGTACTTC. This translates into CASSLAASGERNYYEQYF.